The 14 T cell receptor beta chains listed next were all sequenced from one sample in a study of T cell responses to AZD1222 COVID-19 vaccine. Sequenced by immunoSEQ multiplex PCR; TCRdb stores in-frame clones only, minus some. The table includes under 150,000 clones, roughly 92% detected once. The sequences come from peripheral blood, collected 28 days after the second AZD1222 dose. The receptors were sampled from an adult who received the AZD1222 COVID-19 vaccine.

The chain links TRBV18 to TRBJ1-2; tentative D call: TRBD1 (5 bases). V gave up 3 bases and J gave up 5 bases, with 13 bases separating them. The germline gives CDR1 KGHSH, CDR2 LQKENI. CDR3 length equals 14 residues. CDR3 in DNA: TGTGCCAGCTCACCCTCTCCGACAGAATATGGCTACACCTTC. Its translation: CASSPSPTEYGYTF. The complete variable domain, with remaining parts taken from reference TRBV18 and TRBJ1-2, reads NAGVMQNPRHLVRRRGQEARLRCSPMKGHSHVYWYRQLPEEGLKFMVYLQKENIIDESGMPKERFSAEFPKEGPSILRIQQVVRGDSAAYFCASSPSPTEYGYTFGSGTRLTVV.

This clone was picked up a small number of times. The CDR3 spells CASSPSPGTGNQPQHF. The CDR3 DNA follows: TGTGCCAGCTCACCCAGTCCCGGGACAGGAAATCAGCCCCAGCATTTT. This sequence joins TRBV18 and TRBJ1-5, with 8 bases that match TRBD1. This CDR3 spans 16 amino acids. Germline CDR1 is KGHSH and CDR2 is LQKENI. Unmatched junction bases numbered 8, after V lost 3 bases and J lost 4 bases.

CDR3 sequence (DNA): TGTGCCAGTAGTCCCGGGACAGCTAGCGAGCAGTTCTTC. Encoded protein: CASSPGTASEQFF. The J gene is TRBJ2-1, the V gene TRBV19, with TRBD1 matching 7 bases. The J segment lost 10 bases and the V segment lost 5 bases, leaving 8 bases of the junction unmatched. CDR3 length: 13 amino acids. CDR1 LNHDA and CDR2 SQIVND come from the germline V gene (reference sequence). Complete variable domain (other parts from reference TRBV19 and TRBJ2-1): DGGITQSPKYLFRKEGQNVTLSCEQNLNHDAMYWYRQDPGQGLRLIYYSQIVNDFQKGDIAEGYSVSREKKESFPLTVTSAQKNPTAFYLCASSPGTASEQFFGPGTRLTVL.

The chain is built from TRBV7-9 and TRBJ2-1; 11 bases are shared with TRBD2. J was trimmed by 2 bases and V by 2 bases; bases with no gene match: 2. The CDR3 has 16 amino acids. The germline V gene has CDR1 SEHNR and CDR2 FQNEAQ (reference sequence). CDR3 amino acids: CASSLFSGRAYNEQFF. CDR3 nucleotides: TGTGCCAGCAGCTTATTTAGCGGGAGGGCCTACAATGAGCAGTTCTTC.

The chain joins TRBV5-5 to TRBJ1-1; D gene uncertain. The V end was cut by 0 bases, the J end by 8 bases, with 14 bases between. In germline, CDR1 is SGHKS, CDR2 YYEKEE (reference sequence). CDR3 size: 14 residues. CDR3 nucleotide sequence: TGTGCCAGCAGCTTGGAGACGGCCCGTCGGGAAGCTTTCTTT. This codes for CASSLETARREAFF.

The chain has TRBV5-1 and TRBJ1-2; TRBD1 agrees at 11 bases. V lost 4 bases, J lost 4 bases, and 6 bases stayed unmatched. This CDR3 contains 15 residues. The germline gives CDR1 SGHRS, CDR2 YFSETQ. The CDR3 DNA sequence: TGCGCCAGCAGCCCGGACAGGGGGCAAGTCTATGGCTACACCTTC. It encodes CASSPDRGQVYGYTF. The whole variable domain, remainder taken from reference TRBV5-1 and TRBJ1-2, is KAGVTQTPRYLIKTRGQQVTLSCSPISGHRSVSWYQQTPGQGLQFLFEYFSETQRNKGNFPGRFSGRQFSNSRSEMNVSTLELGDSALYLCASSPDRGQVYGYTFGSGTRLTVV.

This rearrangement joins TRBV7-8 to TRBJ2-7; weak D call: TRBD2 (6 bases). Trimming left V 5 bases short and J 2 bases short, with 16 bases between. This CDR3 is built from 15 residues. Germline values: CDR1 SGHVS, CDR2 FQNEAQ. For the CDR3, the DNA is TGTGCCAGCAGCATGGCGACGGCGGGGACCTACGAGCAGTACTTC. This sequence encodes CASSMATAGTYEQYF. Variable domain in full (rest from reference TRBV7-8 and TRBJ2-7): GAGVSQSPRYKVAKRGQDVALRCDPISGHVSLFWYQQALGQGPEFLTYFQNEAQLDKSGLPSDRFFAERPEGSVSTLKIQRTQQEDSAVYLCASSMATAGTYEQYFGPGTRLTVT.

In its sample, this clone was seen once. The V call is TRBV5-1, the J call TRBJ2-3, with TRBD2 matching 8 bases. CDR3 length: 13 amino acids. Germline V CDR1 and CDR2: SGHRS, YFSETQ. V trimming: 5 bases; J trimming: 4 bases; junction bases outside the gene matches: 3. As DNA, the CDR3 is TGCGCCAGCAGTCCTAGCGGGCCAGATACGCAGTATTTT. This gives the protein CASSPSGPDTQYF.

The genes are TRBV4-1 and TRBJ2-3, with TRBD2 identical over 11 bases. This CDR3 is 16 amino acids long. The ends lost 0 bases at V and 4 bases at J; junction bases unmatched: 3. From germline, CDR1 is MGHRA and CDR2 YSYEKL. This chain's CDR3 is CASSQEASGGSDTQYF. DNA of the CDR3: TGCGCCAGCAGCCAAGAGGCTAGCGGGGGGTCAGATACGCAGTATTTT.

This clone showed up just once. The chain recombines TRBV24-1 with TRBJ1-2, with D possibly TRBD1 on 5 matching bases. The germline CDR1 and CDR2 sequences are KGHDR and SFDVKD. V lost 6 bases and J 6 bases, leaving 10 bases between the germline ends. The CDR3 length is 12 residues. In nucleotides, the CDR3 is TGTGCCACCAGTTACGGGGGAGATGGCTACACCTTC. This gives the protein CATSYGGDGYTF.

The gene calls are TRBV11-2 and TRBJ2-1, with D perhaps matching TRBD1 (5 bases). Germline CDR1 and CDR2: SGHAT and FQNNGV. Trimming left V 0 bases short and J 3 bases short, with 12 bases between. CDR3 length: 16 residues. The CDR3 is CASSLEGWGFYNEQFF. CDR3 nucleotides: TGTGCCAGCAGCTTAGAGGGGTGGGGCTTCTACAATGAGCAGTTCTTC.

This chain joins TRBV27 and TRBJ2-7; D not resolved. Germline assignment: CDR1 MNHEY and CDR2 SMNVEV (reference sequence). The CDR3 length is 13 residues. The CDR3 DNA reads as TGTGCTAGGCTGGACGGACCTCCCTACGAGCAGTACTTC. Protein sequence: CARLDGPPYEQYF.

V gene TRBV6-5 combines with J gene TRBJ1-1; 10 positions match TRBD1. CDR1 is MNHEY and CDR2 is SVGAGI in the germline V gene. The CDR3 is 12 residues long. Unmatched junction bases numbered 7, after V lost 7 bases and J lost 11 bases. DNA for the CDR3: TGTGCCAGCACCTCCCGACAGGGGGCGGCTTTCTTT. Translation gives CASTSRQGAAFF.

The rearrangement uses TRBV3-1 (or the pseudogene TRBV3-2) and TRBJ1-1, with no clear D. The ends were cut back, 5 bases at V and 4 bases at J, with 8 bases in the middle. The CDR3 length is 12 residues. Germline values: CDR1 LGHDT, CDR2 YNNKEL (reference sequence). The CDR3 sequence: CASSSRSTEAFF. CDR3 in DNA: TGTGCCAGCAGCTCTAGATCCACTGAAGCTTTCTTT.